These 6 T cell receptor beta chains share one sample of origin, sequenced in a study of blood T cell repertoires in COVID-19. Produced via immunoSEQ multiplex PCR; TCRdb's table is partial and in-frame only. The top ten clones hold 4.2% of a sample with 250,000 or so clones, 80% to 90% of them seen once. The sequenced sample was peripheral blood. The receptors shown here come from a man aged 55 to 70 with acute or convalescent COVID-19.

The V gene is TRBV5-5, the J gene TRBJ2-5, with 16 bases identical to TRBD2. The CDR3 extends over 17 amino acids. Germline V gene data show CDR1 as SGHKS and CDR2 as YYEKEE (reference sequence). Losses at the gene ends were 3 bases for V and 2 bases for J; bases not matched to a gene: 4. In DNA form, the CDR3 reads TGTGCCAGCAGCTATCCGGGACTAGCGGGGGGGCAAGAGACCCAGTACTTC. Translated: CASSYPGLAGGQETQYF.

This chain connects TRBV19 to TRBJ2-2; TRBD2 might be the D (8 bases). Germline V gives CDR1 LNHDA, CDR2 SQIVND (reference sequence). Trimming stripped 6 bases from V and 7 bases from J, with 12 bases between. The CDR3 covers 13 residues. The CDR3 nucleotides read TGTGCCAGTAGCAGGGGGACTAGCGGGGAGCTGTTTTTT. This gives the protein CASSRGTSGELFF. Looking up the rest from reference TRBV19 and TRBJ2-2 gives the full variable domain: DGGITQSPKYLFRKEGQNVTLSCEQNLNHDAMYWYRQDPGQGLRLIYYSQIVNDFQKGDIAEGYSVSREKKESFPLTVTSAQKNPTAFYLCASSRGTSGELFFGEGSRLTVL.

This chain joins TRBV4-1 and TRBJ2-1; no reliable D call. Germline V lookup: CDR1 MGHRA, CDR2 YSYEKL. This CDR3 has 15 amino acids. V shed 1 base and J shed 0 bases, with 7 bases lying between them. CDR3 sequence: CASSQVRPSYNEQFF. CDR3 DNA: TGCGCCAGCAGCCAAGTCAGGCCCTCCTACAATGAGCAGTTCTTC.

In its sample, this clone was seen once. V is TRBV5-1 and J is TRBJ1-1, with D maybe TRBD1 (5 bases). In germline, CDR1 is SGHRS, CDR2 YFSETQ. V lost 1 base and J lost 0, with 13 bases in between. This CDR3 comprises 16 residues. The CDR3 DNA reads TGCGCCAGCAGCTTGTCTGGGGCAATCGTGAACACTGAAGCTTTCTTT. It codes for CASSLSGAIVNTEAFF.

This chain connects TRBV6-6 to TRBJ1-5; possibly TRBD1 for D (5 bases). V dropped 8 bases and J dropped 1 base, with 18 bases sitting between them. This CDR3 comprises 16 residues. Looked up from germline, CDR1 is MNHNY and CDR2 is SVGAGI (reference sequence). CDR3 amino acids: CASPSGGGDSNQPQHF. In DNA, the CDR3 is TGTGCCAGCCCCTCGGGGGGGGGTGACAGCAATCAGCCCCAGCATTTT.

This clone was observed a few times. The J gene is TRBJ2-1, the V gene TRBV11-2; 9 nucleotides align to TRBD1. The J segment lost 9 bases and the V segment lost 1 base, leaving 7 bases of the junction unmatched. There are 15 residues in the CDR3. Germline V gene lookup returns CDR1 SGHAT and CDR2 FQNNGV. CDR3 DNA sequence: TGTGCCAGCAGCTTAGTCGGACAGGGGAAGCTTGAGCAGTTCTTC. Translation gives CASSLVGQGKLEQFF.